The sequence of this T cell receptor (beta chain) was determined in a study of T cells in Graves' hyperthyroidism and ophthalmopathy. The source material, RNA transcripts, was used to amplify TCR beta CDR3 regions. A first-round RT-PCR of the TCR CDR3 used the HTBI primer set. TCRdb reprocessed the multiplex PCR reads via MiXCR and lists one record per CDR3 protein. Of hundreds of thousands of distinct CDR3 sequences in the sample, less than 15% were seen once. The CDR3 sequence is 14 residues long. CDR1 and CDR2 (germline): SQVTM, ANQGSEA. Trimming removed 4 bases from V and 5 bases from J, with 14 bases in between.

The TCR was taken from a woman aged 18-35 years with Graves' hyperthyroidism. This chain uses TRBV29-1 with TRBJ2-2; D may correspond to TRBD1 or TRBD2 (6 bases each). The material sequenced was blood. CDR3 loop: CSVAGGKHTGELFF. CDR3 coding DNA: TGCAGCGTTGCCGGGGGCAAACATACCGGGGAGCTGTTTTTT.